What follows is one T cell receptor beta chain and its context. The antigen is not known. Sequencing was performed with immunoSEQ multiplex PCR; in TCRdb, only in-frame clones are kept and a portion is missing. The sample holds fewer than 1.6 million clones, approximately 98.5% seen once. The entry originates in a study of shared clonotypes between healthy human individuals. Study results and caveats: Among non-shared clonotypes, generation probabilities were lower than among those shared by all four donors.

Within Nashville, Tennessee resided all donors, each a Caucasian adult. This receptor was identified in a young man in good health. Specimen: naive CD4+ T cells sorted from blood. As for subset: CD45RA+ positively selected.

The CDR3 DNA reads TGTGCCAGCAGCTTAGAAGGGAGGTCTAGCTCCTACAATGAGCAGTTCTTC. Translation: CASSLEGRSSSYNEQFF. The V call is TRBV7-6, the J call TRBJ2-1; the D gene is possibly TRBD2 (6 bases). V was shortened by 1 base and J by 0 bases, with 13 bases between the two germline ends. The CDR3 loop spans 17 amino acids. Germline CDR1 SGHVS, CDR2 FNYEAQ.